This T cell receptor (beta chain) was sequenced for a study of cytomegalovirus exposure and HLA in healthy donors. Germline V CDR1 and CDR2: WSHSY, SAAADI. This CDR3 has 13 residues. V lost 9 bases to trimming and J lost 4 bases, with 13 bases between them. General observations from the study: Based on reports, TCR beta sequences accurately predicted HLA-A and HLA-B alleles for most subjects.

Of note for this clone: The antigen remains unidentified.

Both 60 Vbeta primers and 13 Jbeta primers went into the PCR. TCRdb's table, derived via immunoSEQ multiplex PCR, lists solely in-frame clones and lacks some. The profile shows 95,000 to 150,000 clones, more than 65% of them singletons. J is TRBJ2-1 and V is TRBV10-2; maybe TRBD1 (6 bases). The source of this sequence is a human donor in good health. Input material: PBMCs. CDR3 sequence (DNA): TGCGCCAGTTCCCGGGACAAATACAATGAGCAGTTCTTC. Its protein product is CASSRDKYNEQFF.